Shown below are 16 T cell receptor beta chains from a single sample sequenced in a study of cytomegalovirus exposure and HLA in healthy donors. Use of 60 Vbeta and 13 Jbeta primers characterized the PCR. Assay: immunoSEQ multiplex PCR; the TCRdb copy retains only in-frame clones and omits some. In the table there are 190,000 or so clones, roughly 83% of which are singletons. Sequencing was carried out using PBMCs. These receptors all come from a male donor in good health and CMV-seropositive.

The V gene is TRBV28, the J gene TRBJ1-2; no clear D. Trimming pared 5 bases from V and 9 bases from J, leaving 13 bases between. This CDR3 contains 12 residues. Germline values: CDR1 MDHEN, CDR2 SYDVKM. The CDR3 here is CASSIPLGRYTF. The CDR3 DNA reads as TGTGCCAGCAGTATACCCCTTGGCCGCTACACCTTC.

The rearrangement joins TRBV9 to TRBJ2-2, with 13 positions matching TRBD2. Germline lookup yields CDR1 SGDLS and CDR2 YYNGEE. The junction had 17 bases not matched to a gene; V was cut back by 3 bases and J by 6 bases. This CDR3 is built from 20 residues. The CDR3 sequence is CASSASGTSGIGLFAGELFF. The CDR3 DNA follows: TGTGCCAGCAGCGCCTCCGGGACTAGCGGGATCGGTTTATTCGCCGGGGAGCTGTTTTTT. The full variable domain, rest sourced from reference TRBV9 and TRBJ2-2, is DSGVTQTPKHLITATGQRVTLRCSPRSGDLSVYWYQQSLDQGLQFLIQYYNGEERAKGNILERFSAQQFPDLHSELNLSSLELGDSALYFCASSASGTSGIGLFAGELFFGEGSRLTVL.

The rearrangement uses TRBV7-2 and TRBJ1-1; the match to TRBD1 covers 10 bases. The junction had 9 bases not matched to a gene; V was cut back by 9 bases and J by 5 bases. Germline assignment: CDR1 SGHTA and CDR2 FQGNSA. This CDR3 region has 14 residues. Here the CDR3 DNA reads TGTGCCAGTTGGACAGGGGGTTTGGGGACTGAAGCTTTCTTT. It codes for CASWTGGLGTEAFF.

This clone was observed a single time. This chain joins TRBV5-4 and TRBJ2-7, with 7 bases that match TRBD1. In germline, CDR1 is SGHNT, CDR2 YYREEE (reference sequence). The CDR3 totals 15 residues. With 2 bases clipped from V and 6 bases from J, the junction kept 11 bases outside the gene matches. The CDR3 region has the DNA TGTGCCAGCAGCTTTTGGACAGGTCCATCGTCCGAGCAGTACTTC. Protein sequence: CASSFWTGPSSEQYF.

This sequence joins TRBV18 and TRBJ1-1; 7 bases map to TRBD1. The CDR3 is made up of 15 amino acids. CDR1 and CDR2 (germline): KGHSH, LQKENI. The trim removed 2 bases at V and 2 bases at J, leaving 5 bases unmatched. CDR3 residues: CASSPGRQGNTEAFF. In DNA form, the CDR3 reads TGTGCCAGCTCACCAGGGCGACAGGGTAACACTGAAGCTTTCTTT. Based on the CDR3 plus reference TRBV18 and TRBJ1-1, the full variable domain is NAGVMQNPRHLVRRRGQEARLRCSPMKGHSHVYWYRQLPEEGLKFMVYLQKENIIDESGMPKERFSAEFPKEGPSILRIQQVVRGDSAAYFCASSPGRQGNTEAFFGQGTRLTVV.

The J gene is TRBJ1-5, the V gene TRBV18; a weak D match, TRBD1 (6 bases). The V and J ends lost 2 bases and 6 bases respectively, with 11 bases between them. Germline assignment: CDR1 KGHSH and CDR2 LQKENI. The CDR3 extends over 14 amino acids. CDR3 bases: TGTGCCAGCTCACCATCGGACAGTCGTCAGCCCCAGCATTTT. Translated: CASSPSDSRQPQHF.

The chain combines TRBV7-3 with TRBJ2-3; D is unclear. V shed 1 base and J shed 8 bases, with 10 bases lying between them. The CDR3 runs 13 residues. Germline V lookup: CDR1 SGHTA, CDR2 FQGTGA. This CDR3 reads CASSLIPGRTQYF. The CDR3 DNA follows: TGTGCCAGCAGCTTAATACCCGGTCGTACGCAGTATTTT. The complete variable domain, with remaining parts taken from reference TRBV7-3 and TRBJ2-3, reads GAGVSQTPSNKVTEKGKYVELRCDPISGHTALYWYRQSLGQGPEFLIYFQGTGAADDSGLPNDRFFAVRPEGSVSTLKIQRTERGDSAVYLCASSLIPGRTQYFGPGTRLTVL.

This rearrangement joins TRBV7-3 to TRBJ1-2; no clear D gene. The V end was cut by 6 bases, the J end by 8 bases, with 19 bases between. Germline CDR1 reads SGHTA; CDR2 reads FQGTGA. This CDR3 is 14 amino acids long. The CDR3 here is CASSQAATIGGYTF. CDR3 nucleotides: TGTGCCAGCAGTCAAGCGGCCACTATAGGGGGCTACACCTTC.

The rearrangement uses TRBV28 and TRBJ1-5; TRBD1 matches at 7 bases. The CDR3 is 17 amino acids. CDR1 and CDR2 from the germline V gene are MDHEN and SYDVKM. The V segment lost 7 bases and the J segment 6 bases; nucleotides outside the gene matches: 18. The CDR3 sequence: CASTQGGSGTARQPQHF. As DNA, the CDR3 is TGTGCCAGCACCCAAGGGGGATCAGGGACAGCACGTCAGCCCCAGCATTTT.

This chain links TRBV10-3 with TRBJ2-3, with 7 positions matching TRBD1. The ends lost 10 bases at V and 1 base at J; junction bases unmatched: 8. This CDR3 contains 14 residues. Per the germline V gene, CDR1 is ENHRY and CDR2 is SYGVKD. CDR3: CATNRGEGTDTQYF. The CDR3, as DNA: TGTGCCACCAACAGGGGTGAGGGCACAGATACGCAGTATTTT.

The gene calls are TRBV10-3 and TRBJ2-7, with TRBD2 identical over 11 bases. The CDR3 has 19 residues. Trimming at V came to 4 bases and at J to 5 bases, leaving 19 bases not matched to a gene. Germline loops: CDR1 ENHRY, CDR2 SYGVKD. In nucleotides, the CDR3 is TGTGCCATCAGTGGCACAGAACCTCACGGGGGACTAGCGGTCGACGAGCAGTACTTC. It yields the protein CAISGTEPHGGLAVDEQYF.

The chain links TRBV11-2 to TRBJ2-2, with D unclear. V was cut by 5 bases and J by 4 bases, with 8 bases left in between. CDR1 SGHAT and CDR2 FQNNGV come from the germline V gene. This CDR3 comprises 13 residues. The CDR3 sequence: CASSPRSTGELFF. CDR3 sequence (DNA): TGTGCCAGCAGCCCGCGAAGCACCGGGGAGCTGTTTTTT.

The chain couples TRBV4-3 to TRBJ2-2; weak D call: TRBD1 (5 bases). There are 15 residues in the CDR3. Germline V lookup: CDR1 LGHNA, CDR2 YSLEER. Between the trimmed V and J ends, which lost 4 bases and 6 bases, there was a span of 15 bases. The CDR3 sequence: CASSLDGIRAGELFF. The CDR3 DNA reads as TGCGCCAGCAGCCTCGATGGCATCAGGGCCGGGGAGCTGTTTTTT.

The J gene is TRBJ2-5, the V gene TRBV9, with D unresolved. The CDR3 sequence is 14 residues long. Germline V gene lookup returns CDR1 SGDLS and CDR2 YYNGEE. The V and J ends lost 0 bases and 2 bases respectively, with 8 bases between them. CDR3 nucleotide sequence: TGTGCCAGCAGCGTAGATACCACTCAAGAGACCCAGTACTTC. Protein sequence: CASSVDTTQETQYF.

V usage is TRBV18 and J usage is TRBJ2-7; TRBD1 aligns across 9 bases. Germline V CDR1 and CDR2: KGHSH, LQKENI. This CDR3 has 15 amino acids. With 5 bases clipped from V and 6 bases from J, the junction kept 11 bases outside the gene matches. CDR3 protein: CASSTTPGQGSEQYF. Written as DNA, the CDR3 is TGTGCCAGCTCAACTACTCCGGGACAGGGTAGCGAGCAGTACTTC. Drawing the rest from reference TRBV18 and TRBJ2-7, the complete variable domain is NAGVMQNPRHLVRRRGQEARLRCSPMKGHSHVYWYRQLPEEGLKFMVYLQKENIIDESGMPKERFSAEFPKEGPSILRIQQVVRGDSAAYFCASSTTPGQGSEQYFGPGTRLTVT.

The CDR3 DNA sequence: TGTGCCAGCAGCGCCCGACAGGGATTCACCGGGGAGCTGTTTTTT. This sequence encodes CASSARQGFTGELFF. This chain links TRBV7-2 with TRBJ2-2; 7 positions match TRBD1. The germline V gene has CDR1 SGHTA and CDR2 FQGNSA. CDR3 length: 15 amino acids. The V and J ends lost 5 bases and 4 bases, in that order; junction bases with no gene match: 7.